This paragraph covers one TCR beta chain sequence. No cognate antigen has been identified for it. There are no base qualities to consult, and no much larger clone falls within one base. Compared with germline, V lacks 3 bases and J lacks 3 bases; bases without a gene match: 8. The CDR3 spans 17 residues, from the cysteine through the phenylalanine. Only CDR3 DNA remains: 51 bases, in frame from the first base. The germline V gene (reference sequence) supplies CDR1 MNHEY and CDR2 SMNVEV. The record originates from a study of T cell responses to AZD1222 COVID-19 vaccine (dated by TCRdb to the early 2020s). Study-level background: AZD1222 recipients whose second dose came at about 4 weeks and those whose second dose came at about 12 weeks were combined into one group, since spike-specific TCR depth and breadth did not differ between the two schedules. A total of about 230 trial participants underwent TCR sequencing, of whom around 200 received two doses of AZD1222 and about 25 received two doses of the MenACWY control vaccine. Enrollment into the trials was organized by age into subgroups of 18-55, 56-69 and 70-plus years, and those subgroups contained roughly 150, 30 and 60 TCR-sequenced participants, respectively. Broader findings and caveats from the paper: Participants were mostly white British, with more females than males. The authors suggested clonal diversity may have been underestimated. In the small 56-69-year group, the increase in depth fell short of significance, most likely because of low power. Epitopes outside the regions mutated in the B.1.351 and B.1.1.7 variants were reportedly recognized by nearly half of the unique spike-specific TCRs. The vaccine-associated CD4 TCRs covered the entire spike protein, and the dominant responses fell in regions 160-218 and 743-854. After two AZD1222 doses, spike-specific TCR breadth and depth were significantly higher than at day 0 and than in MenACWY recipients. Because no day 14 peak-response samples were available, repertoires were characterized only after the peak T cell response. Conclusions about previously exposed vaccinees were limited because only six AZD1222 recipients were SARS-CoV-2 seropositive at baseline.

The CDR3 regions of human TCRbeta chains were analyzed by immunosequencing. Per the source publication's procedure: TCRs in the repertoires were compared against a reference library of SARS-CoV-2-specific TCRs that had been generated with the MIRA antigen-specificity platform. Breadth meant the fraction of unique TCRs that were SARS-CoV-2-associated, whereas depth meant the fraction of total T cells that were SARS-CoV-2-associated. Using the MIRA data, each spike-specific TCR was assigned both to the spike region to which the TCR was reactive and to a CD4 or CD8 class. Log10-transformed breadth and depth values were compared by one-way ANOVA with Sidak's multiple comparisons tests. In TCRdb, the immuneACCESS table is reduced to in-frame sequences with V and J assigned. These tables do not hold every clone; where another copy was compared, an unresolved V gene accounts for under half, and the others remain unexplained. The V and J calls and clone size were taken over from that table, and D and trimming were inferred from the DNA. Present in this sample are 97,000 or so clones, 70% to 90% of which were seen just once. The leading ten clones occupy approximately 5.1% of the sample.

Sample time point, as interpreted from the label and publication: baseline before first vaccination. Samples from vaccinated people were obtained from the UK trials COV001 and COV002, which included a single-blind randomized controlled phase 2/3 trial of AZD1222 (ChAdOx1 nCoV-19) in healthy adults. For TCRbeta chain sequencing, PBMC samples were collected from trial participants at day 0 and at day 28 after the second dose. The material sequenced was peripheral blood, taken on day 0 of AZD1222 vaccination. This receptor was identified in an adult in good health. This sequence uses TRBV27 and TRBJ1-4, with 9 bases aligning to TRBD1. The CDR3 reads CASSLLTGGSANEKLFF. The nucleotide sequence reads as follows: TGTGCCAGCAGTTTGCTCACAGGGGGCTCGGCTAATGAAAAACTGTTTTTT.